What follows is one T cell receptor beta chain and its context. Trimming shortened V by 5 bases and J by 2 bases, and 19 bases separated the two germline ends. CDR3 length: 17 amino acids. Germline CDR1 reads LNHDA; CDR2 reads SQIVND (reference sequence). The data belong to a study of shared T cell receptors in the human thymus. The method was immunoSEQ multiplex PCR; TCRdb's version includes in-frame clones alone and lacks a portion of them. The data contain about 380,000 clones, around 93% of them singletons. The rearrangement joins TRBV19 to TRBJ2-1; possibly TRBD2 for D (6 bases). The clonotype was recovered from a human donor. Sequencing was carried out using thymocytes. The CDR3 DNA reads TGTGCCAGTAGTTCCGGGGGAAAGAGGGATCCCTACAATGAGCAGTTCTTC. It specifies CASSSGGKRDPYNEQFF.